This TCR beta chain was observed in a study of PD-L1 blockade in urothelial cancer. Overall study: Male patients with bladder-origin urothelial cancer numbered about 85% of the roughly 29. Findings and limits, study-wide: Patients with durable benefit had greater blood expansion of tumor-associated TCR clones 3 weeks into treatment.

Here immunoSEQ multiplex PCR was the method, and the copy in TCRdb shows in-frame clones only, minus some. The top ten clones hold 7.5% to 9.5% of a sample with under 35,000 clones, 80% to 90% of them seen once. Note on this clone: Its target is unknown.

Per the germline V gene, CDR1 is KGHSH and CDR2 is LQKENI. J lost 5 bases, V lost 6 bases, and 9 bases had no gene match. The CDR3 is 14 amino acids. As to time point: peripheral blood 6 weeks after treatment start. The sequence came from a man older than 75 with urothelial cancer. Sequencing was performed on PBMCs, taken around atezolizumab (anti-PD-L1) treatment. V and J are TRBV18 and TRBJ2-7, with 8 bases identical to TRBD1. For the CDR3, the DNA is TGTGCCAGCTCCGTAAGGCAGGGGGCAGACGAGCAGTACTTC. Protein: CASSVRQGADEQYF.